These T cell receptor beta chains were read from a single sample in a study of blood T cell repertoires in COVID-19. The assay was immunoSEQ multiplex PCR, and TCRdb's table has in-frame clones only and misses some. The sample records roughly 250,000 clones, about 87% being singletons. Material: peripheral blood. The receptors stem from a human donor in a cohort sampled during active COVID-19. The CDR3 runs from the conserved cysteine through the conserved F or W. A D gene is named only where the DNA matches it firmly. The size entry is marked missing in some rows and otherwise reads once, few, many or a size class.

clone_size d_call j_call v_call cdr3_aa
NA NA TRBJ1-2 TRBV27 CASSLSEGLEGNYGYTF
NA NA TRBJ1-2 TRBV2 CASNRPGNYGYTF
many NA TRBJ1-1 TRBV10-3 CAISDAVPARGVFF
NA NA TRBJ1-5 TRBV16 CASSQSGSSNQPQHF
NA NA TRBJ1-1 TRBV12-3/TRBV12-4 CASSVLRDTEAFF
NA NA TRBJ1-3 TRBV6-5 CASSYNSHLGNTIYF
NA NA TRBJ1-5 TRBV6-2/TRBV6-3 CASSYFFPNVVGKPQHF
NA TRBD2 TRBJ2-1 TRBV9 CASNSGVSGSSEQFF
NA TRBD1 TRBJ1-1 TRBV29-1 CSVTADRGMNTEAFF
NA TRBD2 TRBJ2-3 TRBV15 CATSRVRGGLGVSADTQYF
NA NA TRBJ1-1 TRBV3-1/TRBV3-2 CASSQGSSKNTEAFF
NA TRBD1 TRBJ1-1 TRBV10-2 CASIDRGGYTEAFF
NA TRBD1 TRBJ1-1 TRBV4-2 CASSQDRLSTEAFF
once TRBD1 TRBJ2-4 TRBV12-3/TRBV12-4 CASSLQGQRLSF
once TRBD1 TRBJ2-7 TRBV11-3 CASSLGPRGYEQYF
once NA TRBJ1-2 TRBV5-1 CASSLEGEGGYTF
once NA TRBJ2-7 TRBV23-1 CASSPDSSYEQYF
NA TRBD1 TRBJ1-2 TRBV29-1 CSVVGTGINGYTF
NA TRBD2 TRBJ2-1 TRBV7-9 CASSLNPPSGRVEQFF
NA NA TRBJ1-2 TRBV14 CASTPFAGANYGYTF
NA NA TRBJ1-2 TRBV6-5 CASSYGPAGYGYTF
NA NA TRBJ2-3 TRBV9 CASSVQGKFTDTQYF
NA TRBD2 TRBJ2-1 TRBV5-1 CASSSRLAGLAGGNNEQFF
NA TRBD2 TRBJ2-5 TRBV7-8 CASSLGRLAGGPEETQYF
NA NA TRBJ1-4 TRBV15 CATSREFRGGVEKLFF
NA TRBD2 TRBJ2-7 TRBV28 CASTQRGRGIPYEQYF
NA NA TRBJ1-3 TRBV7-2 CASSRAGSGNTIYF
NA TRBD1 TRBJ2-5 TRBV10-1 CASSEGQGAYQETQYF